What follows describes a single TCR beta chain. This clone's antigen is unknown. No quality values exist for individual bases; no much larger clone is one base distant. Preparation of the library involved PCR. The instrument was an Illumina HiSeq 2500. To normalize quantification of the TCRbeta repertoire, the TCR libraries were built with molecular barcoding that relied on unique molecular identifiers. TCRdb trimmed public reads at Q25 via fastp, called clones via MiXCR and kept in-frame beta chains. Each entry merges the rows of one CDR3 protein and shows their most common DNA and genes. The sample table shows some 440,000 distinct CDR3 sequences, and roughly 17% are seen once. In total, the top ten clones hold approximately 28% of the sample. The data belong to a study of T-cell reconstitution after alpha-beta-depleted transplantation in children (dated by TCRdb to the mid-2010s). With respect to the entire study: The study quantitatively tracked T-cell immune reconstitution after TCRalphabeta/CD19-depleted allogeneic hematopoietic cell transplantation in children using TCR repertoire profiling.

This sample's treatment or condition label indicates: allogeneic hematopoietic cell transplantation with graft depleted of TCRalphabeta T cells and CD19 B cells. The children who served as transplant recipients had been given grafts of TCRalphabeta/CD19-depleted allogeneic hematopoietic cells. Overall study outcomes, separate from this receptor: The high TCRbeta diversity at day 60 in some patients was ascribed to recipient T cells and intrathymic progenitors that had survived conditioning. Hyperexpanded clone frequencies declined over subsequent months; after one year, T-cell counts and TCRbeta diversity were mostly attributed to newly produced T cells. The apparently early alphabetaT-cell count recovery about two months after transplant was reportedly dependent on only several hundred rapidly expanded clones derived from non-depleted graft cells.

The germline ends are 11 bases apart after V is trimmed by 1 base and J by 3 bases. The CDR3 has 15 amino acids, counting the end cysteine and phenylalanine. Only the CDR3 DNA stays, 45 bases, in frame from base 1. From a lookup of the germline V gene, CDR1 and CDR2 are KGHDR and SFDVKD. This specimen consisted of PBMCs, mostly from graft donor cells, obtained 360 days after TCRalphabeta/CD19-depleted stem cell transplant. This TCR derives from a boy younger than two who had a stem cell transplant for Wiskott-Aldrich syndrome, so the T cells may come from the graft donor. The sequence joins TRBV24-1 to TRBJ2-5, with TRBD1 tentatively as D gene (7 bases match). The nucleotide sequence is TGTGCCACCAGTGATTTTAGCAGGGGGGAAGAGACCCAGTACTTC. Its protein reads: CATSDFSRGEETQYF.